The rows below give T cell receptor beta chains drawn from one sample of a study of T-cell memory formation after mild COVID-19. TCRdb re-called the 5' RACE reads with MiXCR, one entry per CDR3 protein. Altogether around 530,000 distinct CDR3 sequences are present, less than 25% being singletons, with the ten largest covering 8.4%. Sequencing was done on a sample of PBMCs or a T cell subset sorted from them (not recorded which). The receptors here all came from an adult woman who had mild COVID-19 (a few samples of this study predate the infection). Cell type and time point are not known. Each CDR3 is given with its conserved first and last residue. The D gene is left open where the match is weak. The size of a clone is reported for some rows only, either as once, few or many, or as a class for expanded clones.

J	size	D	V	DNA	CDR3
TRBJ2-5	few	TRBD1	TRBV4-3	TGCGCCAGCAGCCAAGATGACAGGGAAGAGACCCAGTACTTC	CASSQDDREETQYF
TRBJ2-7	NA	TRBD1	TRBV3-1	TGTGCCAGCAGGGGACGGGACAGGGAAGAGGAGTACTTC	CASRGRDREEEYF
TRBJ1-2	NA	NA	TRBV9	TGTGCCAGCAGCGTATCGGGGGGGCTCTCAACTAACTATGGCTACACCTTC	CASSVSGGLSTNYGYTF
TRBJ2-7	few	TRBD1	TRBV13	TGTGCCAGCAGCCCGGTGGACAGGGTCCACGAGCAGTACTTC	CASSPVDRVHEQYF
TRBJ2-1	NA	NA	TRBV18	TGTGCCAGCTCACTACAGGATTACAATGAGCAGTTCTTC	CASSLQDYNEQFF
TRBJ1-5	NA	NA	TRBV18	TGTGCCAGCTCACCCGGGACACCGGGCGGTCAGCCCCAGCATTTT	CASSPGTPGGQPQHF
TRBJ2-7	NA	NA	TRBV20-1	TGCAGTGCTCAAGCGAACCTGTGGGGGATTGAGGAGCAGTACTTC	CSAQANLWGIEEQYF
TRBJ2-1	few	TRBD2	TRBV20-1	TGCAGTGCTAGAGTATGGACTAGCGGGGATTACAATGAGCAGTTCTTC	CSARVWTSGDYNEQFF
TRBJ1-5	NA	NA	TRBV12-3/TRBV12-4	TGTGCCAGCAGTTTAAGGTTGGGGGGAGAGGGCGGTCAGCCCCAGCATTTT	CASSLRLGGEGGQPQHF
TRBJ2-2	NA	TRBD1	TRBV12-3/TRBV12-4	TGTGCCAGCAGTTTTGGCCAGGGGGCAGTGGGGGAGCTGTTTTTT	CASSFGQGAVGELFF
TRBJ2-7	few	NA	TRBV4-1	TGCGCCAGCAGCCAAGGGGCAGGGGATTACGAGCAGTACTTC	CASSQGAGDYEQYF
TRBJ1-4	NA	NA	TRBV15	TGTGCCACCAGCAGAGATCACAAGGCGGAAAAACTGTTTTTT	CATSRDHKAEKLFF
TRBJ2-7	few	TRBD2	TRBV2	TGTGCCAGCAGCCCCGTTGGCGCGGGAGTGTACGAGCAGTACTTC	CASSPVGAGVYEQYF
TRBJ2-6	few	TRBD1	TRBV20-1	TGCAGTGCCACAAACATCGGACAGGGCTACTCTGGGGCCAACGTCCTGACTTTC	CSATNIGQGYSGANVLTF
TRBJ2-1	few	TRBD2	TRBV7-3	TGTGCCAGCAGCGCGAACCTAGCGGAGCTAAACTATGAGCAGTTCTTC	CASSANLAELNYEQFF
TRBJ1-1	few	NA	TRBV5-1	TGCGCCAGCAGCTTGGATCAGCTAAGGAACACTGAAGCTTTCTTT	CASSLDQLRNTEAFF
TRBJ1-2	NA	NA	TRBV24-1	TGTGCCACCAGTGATTCCCGGATCTACCGCTTC	CATSDSRIYRF
TRBJ2-5	NA	TRBD1	TRBV4-3	TGCGCCAGCAGCCGCCGGACAGGGGGTCTACAAGAGACCCAGTACTTC	CASSRRTGGLQETQYF
TRBJ1-1	many	TRBD1	TRBV5-1	TGCGCCAGCAGCTTGGATGGGGCAGGGGGCACTGAAGCTTTCTTT	CASSLDGAGGTEAFF
TRBJ1-4	few	NA	TRBV6-5	TGTGCCAGCAGCCCCAGCAACGCAGAAAAACTGTTTTTT	CASSPSNAEKLFF
TRBJ1-1	NA	TRBD1	TRBV6-5	TGTGCCAGCAGACTACAACAGGGGACGGGGACTGAAGCTTTCTTT	CASRLQQGTGTEAFF
TRBJ2-2	NA	NA	TRBV6-5	TGTGCCAGCAGTTACTCGAGTAGCCTAGCCCACGAGGAAACCGGGGAGCTGTTTTTT	CASSYSSSLAHEETGELFF
TRBJ2-5	NA	TRBD2	TRBV12-5	TGTGCTAGTGGTATGTTCGGACTAGCGGGAATCTCTCAAGAGACCCAGTACTTC	CASGMFGLAGISQETQYF
TRBJ2-1	NA	NA	TRBV7-3	TGTGCCAGCAGCCTCGAGAGTGGGGTTGAGCAGTTCTTC	CASSLESGVEQFF
TRBJ2-7	many	NA	TRBV7-6	TGTGCCAGCAGCTTAGGGAATGACGGATACGAGCAGTACTTC	CASSLGNDGYEQYF
TRBJ1-1	NA	NA	TRBV30	TGTGCCTGGAGTGTTCTGAGATGGACTGAAGCTTTCTTT	CAWSVLRWTEAFF
TRBJ2-7	many	TRBD2	TRBV5-1	TGCGCCAGCAGCATGATAGCGGGGAGCTCCTACGAGCAGTACTTC	CASSMIAGSSYEQYF
TRBJ2-7	NA	TRBD1	TRBV18	TGTGCCAGCTCACCGGGCTTGGACAGGACCCCCTACGAGCAGTACTTC	CASSPGLDRTPYEQYF
TRBJ1-2	few	TRBD1	TRBV15	TGTGCCACCAGCAGAGATAGCAGAAGCAGGGGGCAAGGCTACACCTTC	CATSRDSRSRGQGYTF
TRBJ2-1	few	NA	TRBV28	TGTGCAGCAGGGGGGGTCAATGAGCAGTTCTTC	CAAGGVNEQFF
TRBJ2-1	NA	NA	TRBV7-2	TGTGCCAGCAGCTTAGGGCTTATATGGGAGCCCACCTACAATGAGCAGTTCTTC	CASSLGLIWEPTYNEQFF
TRBJ2-7	NA	NA	TRBV29-1	TGCAGCGTGCTAGGTCCAGGATCCTACGAGCAGTACTTC	CSVLGPGSYEQYF
TRBJ2-6	few	NA	TRBV30	TGTGCCGCGGCGGACTCTGGGGCCAACGTCCTGACTTTC	CAAADSGANVLTF
TRBJ1-6	NA	NA	TRBV10-3	TGTGCCATCAGTGAATTGGGGAATTCACCCCTCCACTTT	CAISELGNSPLHF
TRBJ1-5	few	NA	TRBV10-3	TGTGCCATCAGTGTCGGAGGGACTGGTCAGCCCCAGCATTTT	CAISVGGTGQPQHF